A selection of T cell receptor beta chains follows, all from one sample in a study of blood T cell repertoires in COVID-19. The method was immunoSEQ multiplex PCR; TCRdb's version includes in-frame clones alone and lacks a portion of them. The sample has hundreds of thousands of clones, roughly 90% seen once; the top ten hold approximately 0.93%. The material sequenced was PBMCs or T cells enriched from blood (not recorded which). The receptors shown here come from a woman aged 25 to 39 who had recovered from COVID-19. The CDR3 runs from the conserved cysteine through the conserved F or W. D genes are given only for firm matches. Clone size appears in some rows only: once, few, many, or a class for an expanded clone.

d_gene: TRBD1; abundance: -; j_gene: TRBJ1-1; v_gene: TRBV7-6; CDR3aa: CASSGRQGWETEAFF; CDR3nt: TGTGCCAGCAGCGGCCGACAGGGCTGGGAAACTGAAGCTTTCTTT
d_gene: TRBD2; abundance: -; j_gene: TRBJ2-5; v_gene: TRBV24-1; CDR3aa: CATSDPSHSGGQETQYF; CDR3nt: TGTGCCACCAGTGACCCTTCCCATAGCGGGGGCCAAGAGACCCAGTACTTC
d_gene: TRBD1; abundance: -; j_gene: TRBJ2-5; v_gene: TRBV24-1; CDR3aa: CATSDPRQGAHGETQYF; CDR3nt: TGTGCCACCAGTGACCCCCGACAGGGGGCCCACGGGGAGACCCAGTACTTC
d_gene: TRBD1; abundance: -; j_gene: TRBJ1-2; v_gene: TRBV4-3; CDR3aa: CASSLGTGGPSYGYTF; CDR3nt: TGCGCCAGCAGCCTCGGGACAGGGGGTCCCAGCTATGGCTACACCTTC
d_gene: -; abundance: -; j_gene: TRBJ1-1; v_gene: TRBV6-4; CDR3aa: CASSEEGANTEAFF; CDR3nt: TGTGCCAGCAGTGAAGAAGGGGCCAACACTGAAGCTTTCTTT
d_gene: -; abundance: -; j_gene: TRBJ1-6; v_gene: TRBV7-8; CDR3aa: CASSLVSRTYNSPLHF; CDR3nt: TGTGCCAGCAGCTTAGTCTCCAGAACATATAATTCACCCCTCCACTTT
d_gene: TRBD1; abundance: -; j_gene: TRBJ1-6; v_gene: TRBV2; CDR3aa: CASREDRSSYNSPLHF; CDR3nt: TGTGCCAGCAGGGAGGACAGGAGCTCCTATAATTCACCCCTCCACTTT
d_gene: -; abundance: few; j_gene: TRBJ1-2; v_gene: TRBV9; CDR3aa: CASSVGAGDYGYTF; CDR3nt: TGTGCCAGCAGCGTAGGGGCAGGGGACTATGGCTACACCTTC
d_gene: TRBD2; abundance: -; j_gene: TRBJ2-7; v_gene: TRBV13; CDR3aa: CASSWGGAGNYEQYF; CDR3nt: TGTGCCAGCAGCTGGGGGGGAGCAGGGAACTACGAGCAGTACTTC
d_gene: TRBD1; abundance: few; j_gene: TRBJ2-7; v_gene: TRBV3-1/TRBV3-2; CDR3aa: CASSDGTAAYEQYF; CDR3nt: TGTGCCAGCAGCGATGGGACAGCTGCCTACGAGCAGTACTTC
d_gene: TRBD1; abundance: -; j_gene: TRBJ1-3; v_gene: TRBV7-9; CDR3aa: CASSLASGTGHGNTIYF; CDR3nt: TGTGCCAGCAGCTTAGCTTCCGGGACAGGGCACGGAAACACCATATATTTT
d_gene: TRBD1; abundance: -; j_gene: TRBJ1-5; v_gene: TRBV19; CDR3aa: CATSGQGLSNQPQHF; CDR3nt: TGTGCCACCTCAGGACAGGGCCTTAGCAATCAGCCCCAGCATTTT
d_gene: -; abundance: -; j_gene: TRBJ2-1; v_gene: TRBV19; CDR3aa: CASRVPGNEQFF; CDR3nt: TGTGCCAGTAGAGTGCCGGGCAATGAGCAGTTCTTC
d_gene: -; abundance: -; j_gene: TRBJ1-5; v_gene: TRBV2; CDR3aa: CASSDLEAGDVNQPQHF; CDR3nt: TGTGCCAGCAGTGACCTGGAGGCAGGGGACGTCAATCAGCCCCAGCATTTT
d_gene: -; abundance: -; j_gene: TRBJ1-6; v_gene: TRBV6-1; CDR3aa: CASSEGQTTPLHF; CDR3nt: TGTGCCAGCAGTGAAGGACAGACCACCCCCCTCCACTTT
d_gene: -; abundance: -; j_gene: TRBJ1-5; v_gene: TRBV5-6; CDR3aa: CASSSGRTANQPQHF; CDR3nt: TGTGCCAGCAGCTCTGGCCGGACAGCGAATCAGCCCCAGCATTTT
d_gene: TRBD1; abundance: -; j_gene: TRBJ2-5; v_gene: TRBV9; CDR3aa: CASSATGIPQETQYF; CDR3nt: TGTGCCAGCAGCGCGACAGGGATCCCCCAAGAGACCCAGTACTTC
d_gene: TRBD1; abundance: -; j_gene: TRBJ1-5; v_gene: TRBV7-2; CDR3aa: CASSFDRGQDQPQHF; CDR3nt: TGTGCCAGCAGCTTTGACAGGGGTCAGGATCAGCCCCAGCATTTT
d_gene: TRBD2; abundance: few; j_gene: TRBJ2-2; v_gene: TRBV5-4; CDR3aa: CASSLPAGGAGELFF; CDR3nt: TGTGCCAGCAGCTTGCCGGCGGGGGGCGCCGGGGAGCTGTTTTTT
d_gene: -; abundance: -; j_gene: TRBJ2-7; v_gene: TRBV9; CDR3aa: CASSPGGPYEQYF; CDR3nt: TGTGCCAGCAGTCCAGGAGGACCCTACGAGCAGTACTTC
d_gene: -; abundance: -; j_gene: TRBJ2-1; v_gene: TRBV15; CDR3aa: CATQQRSGGGLYNEQFF; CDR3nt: TGTGCCACACAGCAGAGATCGGGCGGGGGCCTCTACAATGAGCAGTTCTTC
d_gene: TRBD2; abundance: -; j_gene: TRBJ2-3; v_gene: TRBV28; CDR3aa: CASNSGGHTDTQYF; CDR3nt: TGTGCCAGTAATAGCGGGGGTCACACAGATACGCAGTATTTT
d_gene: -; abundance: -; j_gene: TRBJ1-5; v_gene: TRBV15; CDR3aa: CATSRDPDTGSQPQHF; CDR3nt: TGTGCCACCAGCAGAGATCCCGACACGGGGAGTCAGCCCCAGCATTTT
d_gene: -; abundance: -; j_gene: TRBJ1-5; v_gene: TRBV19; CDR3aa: CASTHDSNDQPQHF; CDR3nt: TGTGCCAGTACTCACGACAGCAACGATCAGCCCCAGCATTTT
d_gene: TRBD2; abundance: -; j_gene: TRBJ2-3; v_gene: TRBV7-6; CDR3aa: CASSFGASGDTDTQYF; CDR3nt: TGTGCCAGCAGCTTCGGGGCTAGCGGGGACACAGATACGCAGTATTTT
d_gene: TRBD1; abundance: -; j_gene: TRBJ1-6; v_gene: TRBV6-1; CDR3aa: CASSARDRGSGSPLHF; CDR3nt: TGTGCCAGCAGTGCCCGGGACAGGGGTTCTGGTTCACCCCTCCACTTT
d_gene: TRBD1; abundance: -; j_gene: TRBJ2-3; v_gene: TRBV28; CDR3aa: CASSGQARYF; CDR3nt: TGTGCCAGCAGCGGACAGGCTCGGTATTTT
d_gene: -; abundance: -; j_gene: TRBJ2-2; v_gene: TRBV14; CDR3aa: CASEGSTGELFF; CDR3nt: TGTGCCAGCGAGGGATCCACCGGGGAGCTGTTTTTT
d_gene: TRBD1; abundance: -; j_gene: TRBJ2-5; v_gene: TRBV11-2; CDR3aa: CASSLDRQETQYF; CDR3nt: TGTGCCAGCAGCTTGGACAGGCAAGAGACCCAGTACTTC
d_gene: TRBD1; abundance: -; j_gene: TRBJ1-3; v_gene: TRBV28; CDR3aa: CASSTGAPGNTIYF; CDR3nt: TGTGCCAGCAGCACAGGGGCCCCCGGAAACACCATATATTTT
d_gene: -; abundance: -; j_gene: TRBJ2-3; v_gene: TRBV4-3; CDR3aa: CASSPELGGDTDTQYF; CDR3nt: TGCGCCAGCAGCCCAGAGCTAGGGGGGGACACAGATACGCAGTATTTT
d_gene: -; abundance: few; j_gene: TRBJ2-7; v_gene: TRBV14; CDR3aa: CASSQGARGEAQYF; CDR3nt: TGTGCCAGCAGCCAAGGGGCCAGGGGTGAGGCGCAGTACTTC
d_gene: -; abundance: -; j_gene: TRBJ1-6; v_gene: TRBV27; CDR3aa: CASSLTGPMAPLHF; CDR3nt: TGTGCCAGCAGTTTGACAGGCCCCATGGCACCCCTCCACTTT
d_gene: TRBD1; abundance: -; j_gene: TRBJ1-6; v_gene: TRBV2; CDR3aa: CASSPRGQGVRNSPLHF; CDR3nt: TGTGCCAGCAGCCCGAGGGGACAGGGGGTCCGTAATTCACCCCTCCACTTT
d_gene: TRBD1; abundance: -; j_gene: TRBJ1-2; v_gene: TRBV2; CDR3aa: CASRPGTDFYGYTF; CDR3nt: TGTGCCAGCAGACCCGGGACAGATTTTTATGGCTACACCTTC
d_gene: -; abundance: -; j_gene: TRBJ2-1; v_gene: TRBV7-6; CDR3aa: CASSSRQLGRPYNEQFF; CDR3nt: TGTGCCAGCAGTAGCCGACAGCTGGGGCGCCCCTACAATGAGCAGTTCTTC
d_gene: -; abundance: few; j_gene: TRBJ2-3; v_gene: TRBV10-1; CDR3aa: CASSDARQGSTDTQYF; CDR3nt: TGCGCCAGCAGTGACGCACGGCAGGGAAGCACAGATACGCAGTATTTT